This TCR beta chain came from a study of blood T cell repertoires in COVID-19. Across the whole study: There were acute and convalescent COVID-19 samples, and they came from the United States, Italy and Spain. The analysed material was cDNA or gDNA that came from T cells, B-cell-depleted T cells, or PBMCs.

The authors' processing: Researchers report that nucleated cell counts were estimated from reference gene primer amplification. Assay used: immunoSEQ multiplex PCR; TCRdb lists only in-frame clones, some missing. V, J and clone size are taken as reported in that table, and D and trimming were inferred from the DNA itself. The data show roughly 330,000 clones, with around 92% seen just once and under 8% held by the top ten. Per germline, CDR1 SNHLY and CDR2 FYNNEI. The V gene lost 3 bases and the J gene lost 5 bases, with 13 bases spanning the gap. This CDR3 comprises 14 residues. V gene TRBV2 combines with J gene TRBJ1-1; D is unresolved. The clonotype was recovered from a man aged 18 to 29 who had recovered from COVID-19. Sequencing was performed on peripheral blood. The CDR3 DNA sequence: TGTGCCAGCAGTGACCTCGGAGGTGGGACTGAAGCTTTCTTT. This gives the protein CASSDLGGGTEAFF.